Shown below are 31 T cell receptor beta chains from a single sample sequenced in a study of CXCR3-negative and CXCR3-positive naive CD8 T cells. These receptors have no known antigen. In preparing the TRB cDNA libraries, 5' RACE with UMI labels was used. TCRdb reanalyzed the 5' RACE reads, giving one entry per CDR3 protein sequence and no DNA. Here the sample table reports around 7,000 distinct CDR3 sequences. Study-level results: Hydrophobicity was higher for TRB CDR3s found in CXCR3-positive naive cells than in CXCR3-negative naive cells.

Material for sequencing was naive CXCR3+ CD8+ T cells from blood. Subset in this sample: CD45RO-CCR7+CD27+CD95- naive CD8+ T cells expressing CXCR3 (TNR3+). All receptors derive from a human donor in good health. Some clones in this sample may be carry-over from other donors' samples.

According to its frequency, this clonotype is medium-sized. The V and J genes are TRBV29-1 and TRBJ2-7; no DNA is available, so the TRBD2 call from TCRdb remains unchecked. The CDR3 has 17 residues. Germline-derived CDR1 and CDR2 are SQVTM and ANQGSEA. The chain's CDR3 is CSVGGGLAVQGAYEQYF.

This clonotype is called medium-sized based on its frequency. The V gene is TRBV29-1, the J gene TRBJ2-2; as DNA is missing, the TRBD1 call by TCRdb cannot be tested. Per germline, CDR1 SQVTM and CDR2 ANQGSEA. This CDR3 is built from 12 residues. The chain's CDR3 is CSVIGGTGELFF.

The chain links TRBV4-3 to TRBJ2-1; the D gene TCRdb calls, TRBD1, cannot be checked with no DNA. CDR3 length equals 12 residues. Looked up from germline, CDR1 is LGHNA and CDR2 is YSLEER. The CDR3 here is CASSPPGYEQFF.

J is TRBJ1-1 and V is TRBV9. Per germline, CDR1 SGDLS and CDR2 YYNGEE. CDR3 length: 14 residues. CDR3 in amino acids: CASSVAGGNTEAFF.

This clonotype is labeled medium-sized based on frequency. The CDR3 loop reads CASSLGAVQEKLFF. V and J are TRBV5-1 and TRBJ1-4. CDR3 length: 14 residues. Germline-derived CDR1 and CDR2 are SGHRS and YFSETQ.

The chain combines TRBV20-1 with TRBJ2-1; lacking DNA, the TRBD2 call made by TCRdb goes unchecked. Per the germline V gene, CDR1 is DFQATT and CDR2 is SNEGSKA (reference sequence). The CDR3 loop spans 18 amino acids. The CDR3 here is CSVTTSGENPSSYNEQFF.

The chain employs TRBV11-2 and TRBJ2-7; TCRdb picks TRBD1, but there is no DNA to check that call. This CDR3 spans 13 amino acids. Germline assignment: CDR1 SGHAT and CDR2 FQNNGV. CDR3 region: CASSPGRVYEQYF.

This clonotype is classed as medium-sized by frequency. The V call is TRBV13, the J call TRBJ2-7. There are 12 residues in the CDR3. Germline lookup yields CDR1 PRHDT and CDR2 FYEKMQ (reference sequence). The CDR3 spells CASSFGVYEQYF. The variable domain in full, completed from reference TRBV13 and TRBJ2-7, reads AAGVIQSPRHLIKEKRETATLKCYPIPRHDTVYWYQQGPGQDPQFLISFYEKMQSDKGSIPDRFSAQQFSDYHSELNMSSLELGDSALYFCASSFGVYEQYFGPGTRLTVT.

This clonotype is deemed medium-sized by its frequency. The chain uses TRBV7-9 and TRBJ2-7; TCRdb's D call, TRBD2, is unchecked because there is no DNA. The CDR3 consists of 16 residues. Germline CDR1 reads SEHNR; CDR2 reads FQNEAQ (reference sequence). The CDR3 reads CASSLAGPLSSYEQYF.

Frequency places this clonotype as medium-sized. The rearrangement links TRBV10-3 to TRBJ2-3; TCRdb lists TRBD1, though no DNA is available to test this call. The CDR3 loop spans 15 amino acids. The germline V gene encodes CDR1 ENHRY and CDR2 SYGVKD. The CDR3 reads CAISDRQGSTDTQYF.

The J gene is TRBJ2-5, the V gene TRBV2. The CDR3 sequence is 12 residues long. From germline, CDR1 is SNHLY and CDR2 FYNNEI. This CDR3 is CASSDPTLAQYF.

In terms of frequency, this clonotype is medium-sized. The chain combines TRBV7-2 with TRBJ2-5; TCRdb reports TRBD1, a call that lacks DNA to check it against. The CDR3 has 15 residues. Germline V gene lookup returns CDR1 SGHTA and CDR2 FQGNSA. This CDR3 reads CASSYRQGLAETQYF.

The CDR3 protein is CASIQGHSYEQYF. The rearrangement links TRBV6-1 to TRBJ2-7; with no DNA, the TCRdb D assignment of TRBD1 cannot be verified. CDR1 is MNHNS, CDR2 SASEGT, per germline. The CDR3 loop spans 13 amino acids.

In terms of frequency, this clonotype is medium-sized. The chain recombines TRBV28 with TRBJ1-5. The V gene's germline CDR1 is MDHEN and CDR2 SYDVKM. The CDR3 has 14 residues. This CDR3 is CASRDVDSNQPQHF.

V usage is TRBV5-1 and J usage is TRBJ2-1; there is no DNA to check the TCRdb D call of TRBD1. The CDR3 has 15 amino acids. The germline gives CDR1 SGHRS, CDR2 YFSETQ. CDR3 amino acids: CASRLGQGTDNEQFF. Based on the CDR3 plus reference TRBV5-1 and TRBJ2-1, the full variable domain is KAGVTQTPRYLIKTRGQQVTLSCSPISGHRSVSWYQQTPGQGLQFLFEYFSETQRNKGNFPGRFSGRQFSNSRSEMNVSTLELGDSALYLCASRLGQGTDNEQFFGPGTRLTVL.

This clonotype is deemed medium-sized by its frequency. The rearrangement links TRBV6-5 to TRBJ1-1; checking the TCRdb D call of TRBD1 is not possible without DNA. The length of the CDR3 is 12 residues. Germline values: CDR1 MNHEY, CDR2 SVGAGI. The CDR3 here is CASSYADSEAFF.

V gene TRBV4-1 combines with J gene TRBJ2-7. Germline CDR1 and CDR2: MGHRA and YSYEKL. This CDR3 has 15 residues. The CDR3 loop reads CASSQDEVLSYEQYF.

Measured by frequency, this clonotype is medium-sized. J is TRBJ2-7 and V is TRBV20-1; TCRdb lists TRBD1, though no DNA is available to test this call. In germline, CDR1 is DFQATT, CDR2 SNEGSKA (reference sequence). CDR3 length: 13 amino acids. The CDR3 sequence: CSAMRGDGYEQYF.

The V and J genes are TRBV7-9 and TRBJ2-1. The germline CDR1 and CDR2 sequences are SEHNR and FQNEAQ (reference sequence). The CDR3 sequence is 14 residues long. CDR3 in amino acids: CASSLGASYNEQFF.

V gene TRBV7-6 combines with J gene TRBJ2-2; as DNA is missing, the TRBD1 call by TCRdb cannot be tested. Germline lookup yields CDR1 SGHVS and CDR2 FNYEAQ. This CDR3 region has 15 residues. The CDR3 spells CASSTPGQGTGELFF.

According to its frequency, this clonotype is medium-sized (0.01 to 0.1%). The chain uses TRBV19 and TRBJ2-1; absent DNA, TCRdb's TRBD2 call cannot be checked. The CDR3 sequence is 15 residues long. Germline V lookup: CDR1 LNHDA, CDR2 SQIVND (reference sequence). CDR3 in amino acids: CASSPLASRGNEQFF.

Considering frequency, this clonotype is medium-sized (0.01 to 0.1%). The chain recombines TRBV7-2 with TRBJ1-4; TCRdb gives TRBD1 as the D gene, but with no DNA this cannot be confirmed. CDR3 length: 19 residues. The V gene's germline CDR1 is SGHTA and CDR2 FQGNSA. The chain's CDR3 is CASSSPTGGQQLGNEKLFF. Variable domain in full (rest from reference TRBV7-2 and TRBJ1-4): GAGVSQSPSNKVTEKGKDVELRCDPISGHTALYWYRQSLGQGLEFLIYFQGNSAPDKSGLPSDRFSAERTGGSVSTLTIQRTQQEDSAVYLCASSSPTGGQQLGNEKLFFGSGTQLSVL.

By frequency, this clonotype is medium-sized. V gene TRBV28 combines with J gene TRBJ2-1; the TRBD2 assignment by TCRdb is unverifiable without DNA. The length of the CDR3 is 19 residues. Germline CDR1 and CDR2: MDHEN and SYDVKM. The CDR3 sequence is CASRPPGLADRGTRGEQFF.

According to its frequency, this clonotype is medium-sized. J is TRBJ2-7 and V is TRBV4-2; TCRdb reports TRBD1, a call that lacks DNA to check it against. This CDR3 has 14 amino acids. From germline, CDR1 is LGHNA and CDR2 YNFKEQ. CDR3 region: CASSPRGPSYEQYF.

This clonotype is labeled medium-sized (0.01 to 0.1%) based on frequency. The chain employs TRBV29-1 and TRBJ2-1. There are 13 residues in the CDR3. Per the germline V gene, CDR1 is SQVTM and CDR2 is ANQGSEA. The CDR3 sequence: CSVEAETLNEQFF.

V usage is TRBV7-8 and J usage is TRBJ2-7; the TRBD2 assignment by TCRdb is unverifiable without DNA. In germline, CDR1 is SGHVS, CDR2 FQNEAQ. The CDR3 loop spans 12 amino acids. CDR3 residues: CASSAGLYEQYF.

CDR3 sequence reads: CASSPSDSGATFYEQYF. The chain combines TRBV4-1 with TRBJ2-7; TCRdb reports TRBD2, a call that lacks DNA to check it against. CDR1 MGHRA and CDR2 YSYEKL come from the germline V gene. The CDR3 runs 17 residues.

The rearrangement links TRBV10-3 to TRBJ2-5; absent DNA, TCRdb's TRBD1 call cannot be checked. Germline V gene data show CDR1 as ENHRY and CDR2 as SYGVKD. CDR3 length: 13 amino acids. The CDR3 protein is CAISTTGEETQYF.

This clonotype is identified as medium-sized from frequency. The J gene is TRBJ1-1, the V gene TRBV19; TCRdb gives TRBD1 as the D gene, but with no DNA this cannot be confirmed. CDR3 length equals 15 residues. Looked up from germline, CDR1 is LNHDA and CDR2 is SQIVND (reference sequence). The CDR3 region is CASSIGSRGLTEAFF.

This sequence joins TRBV29-1 and TRBJ2-3. The CDR3 extends over 15 amino acids. Germline CDR1 reads SQVTM; CDR2 reads ANQGSEA. The CDR3 region is CSVEDQQKLTDTQYF.

This clonotype is identified as medium-sized from frequency. The chain joins TRBV12-3 or TRBV12-4 to TRBJ2-7; the D call of TRBD2 rests on TCRdb alone, since no DNA is present to check it. This CDR3 has 14 amino acids. The CDR3 is CASSFASGTYEQYF.